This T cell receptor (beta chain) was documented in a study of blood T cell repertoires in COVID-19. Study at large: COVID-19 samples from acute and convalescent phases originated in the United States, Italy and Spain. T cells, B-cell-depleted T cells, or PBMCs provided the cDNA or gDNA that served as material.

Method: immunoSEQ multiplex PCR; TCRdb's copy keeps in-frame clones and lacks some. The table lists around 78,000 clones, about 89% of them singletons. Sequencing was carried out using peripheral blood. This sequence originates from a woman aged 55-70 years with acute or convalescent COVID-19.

CDR3 loop: CASPREGPLAGNTIYF. The CDR3 region has the DNA TGTGCCAGCCCCCGGGAAGGGCCCTTGGCTGGAAACACCATATATTTT. The V and J genes are TRBV11-3 and TRBJ1-3, with D hard to call. In germline, CDR1 is SGHNT, CDR2 YENEEA. This CDR3 is 16 amino acids long. The V end lost 8 bases, the J end lost 2 bases, and 19 bases lay between the germline ends.